Below are 20 T cell receptor beta chains sequenced from a single sample in a study of TIL therapy for anti-PD-1-resistant metastatic lung cancer. Sequencing used immunoSEQ v3. Method: immunoSEQ multiplex PCR; TCRdb's copy keeps in-frame clones and lacks some. The profile shows 45,000 to 60,000 clones, over 65% of them singletons. The time point: pre-treatment sample, taken before nivolumab and TIL therapy. The tumor samples were excised metastases, mostly pleural nodules or supraclavicular lymph nodes. The material was tumor tissue, obtained at baseline. The receptors derive from a person aged 25-85 years with non-small cell lung cancer.

This chain links TRBV10-3 with TRBJ2-1; D unresolved. Germline assignment: CDR1 ENHRY and CDR2 SYGVKD. This CDR3 has 12 amino acids. V lost 4 bases and J 9 bases, leaving 10 bases between the germline ends. The CDR3 protein is CAISVSSVEQFF. CDR3 nucleotides: TGTGCCATCAGTGTTAGCTCGGTTGAGCAGTTCTTC.

This clone has only a few counts. The chain joins TRBV28 to TRBJ2-7; D remains ambiguous. The CDR3 runs to 13 residues. V was pared by 3 bases and J by 9 bases, with 15 bases between. Germline-derived CDR1 and CDR2 are MDHEN and SYDVKM. The CDR3 nucleotides are TGTGCCAGCAGTTTCGGCGGCTACGAACGGCAGTACTTC. Amino acid sequence: CASSFGGYERQYF.

This clone was counted at least ten times. The chain combines TRBV6-1 with TRBJ1-3, with 9 bases matching TRBD1. Germline assignment: CDR1 MNHNS and CDR2 SASEGT. The CDR3 length is 14 residues. J lost 9 bases, V lost 6 bases, and 9 bases had no gene match. The CDR3 DNA reads as TGTGCCAGCAGCTCCGGGACAGGGATTGGCACCATATATTTT. It translates to CASSSGTGIGTIYF.

This clone was seen only once. The CDR3 is CASSYIVGGGGETQYF. The CDR3 bases are TGTGCCAGCAGTTACATAGTCGGCGGGGGGGGTGAGACCCAGTACTTC. This chain connects TRBV6-5 to TRBJ2-5, with 9 nucleotides matching TRBD2. V was clipped by 2 bases and J by 5 bases; unmatched bases: 9. Germline-derived CDR1 and CDR2 are MNHEY and SVGAGI. The CDR3 runs 16 residues.

This clone was detected a few times. CDR3 residues: CSAPHRTEAFF. CDR3 DNA sequence: TGCAGTGCTCCACACCGCACTGAAGCTTTCTTT. The chain uses TRBV20-1 and TRBJ1-1; D remains ambiguous. The CDR3 totals 11 residues. Germline values: CDR1 DFQATT, CDR2 SNEGSKA (reference sequence). V lost 5 bases and J 4 bases, leaving 8 bases between the germline ends.

The rearrangement links TRBV28 to TRBJ1-5; 7 nucleotides agree with TRBD1. The trim removed 6 bases at V and 6 bases at J, leaving 2 bases unmatched. Germline V gene lookup returns CDR1 MDHEN and CDR2 SYDVKM. The CDR3 loop spans 12 amino acids. In DNA, the CDR3 is TGTGCCAGCAGCTCAGGGGGTCAGCCCCAGCATTTT. As protein: CASSSGGQPQHF.

In regard to this clone: Other DNA sequences in this specimen translate into the identical CDR3. V usage is TRBV7-8 and J usage is TRBJ2-7, with 7 positions matching TRBD2. The CDR3 is made up of 12 amino acids. The germline V gene has CDR1 SGHVS and CDR2 FQNEAQ. The V segment lost 5 bases and the J segment 6 bases; nucleotides outside the gene matches: 4. CDR3 in amino acids: CASSLGGSEQYF. The CDR3 bases are TGTGCCAGCAGCCTAGGCGGGAGCGAGCAGTACTTC.

The rearrangement uses TRBV4-1 and TRBJ2-2, with D possibly being TRBD1 or TRBD2 (5 bases each). The CDR3 extends over 17 amino acids. Per the germline V gene, CDR1 is MGHRA and CDR2 is YSYEKL. Trimming removed 1 base from V and 3 bases from J, with 15 bases in between. The CDR3 nucleotides are TGCGCCAGCAGCCAAGCATTGCGAGGGGCGGACACCGGGGAGCTGTTTTTT. Protein: CASSQALRGADTGELFF.

This clone was observed a few times. This chain joins TRBV29-1 and TRBJ2-7; 8 bases agree with TRBD1. Losses at the gene ends were 4 bases for V and 3 bases for J; bases not matched to a gene: 11. The CDR3 runs 15 residues. Germline loops: CDR1 SQVTM, CDR2 ANQGSEA. This CDR3 is CSVAFTGQDIYEQYF. DNA for the CDR3: TGCAGCGTTGCGTTCACGGGACAGGATATCTACGAGCAGTACTTC.

This clone showed up just once. The J gene is TRBJ2-1, the V gene TRBV27; D unclear. V lost 10 bases to trimming and J lost 2 bases, with 6 bases between them. This CDR3 spans 11 amino acids. Germline V gene sequence: CDR1 MNHEY, CDR2 SMNVEV (reference sequence). In DNA form, the CDR3 reads TGTGCCACGACCGCCTACAATGAGCAGTTCTTC. Translated, it gives CATTAYNEQFF.

The V call is TRBV7-9, the J call TRBJ2-7; tentative D call: TRBD1 (7 bases). Germline loops: CDR1 SEHNR, CDR2 FQNEAQ (reference sequence). V lost 1 base and J 4 bases, leaving 17 bases between the germline ends. The CDR3 extends over 16 amino acids. The CDR3 DNA reads TGTGCCAGCAGCTTAGTCCTAGAGGGGGCGGGGTACGAGCAGTACTTC. Translated: CASSLVLEGAGYEQYF.

This chain links TRBV29-1 with TRBJ1-5; no firm D call. Trimming removed 6 bases at V and 4 bases at J, with 10 bases between. The CDR3 runs 12 residues. The germline gives CDR1 SQVTM, CDR2 ANQGSEA. Here the CDR3 DNA reads TGCAGCGTCGCCGGACGGAATCAGCCCCAGCATTTT. Translating gives CSVAGRNQPQHF.

V usage is TRBV5-1 and J usage is TRBJ1-4; D ambiguous. The CDR3 loop spans 15 amino acids. The V and J ends lost 1 base and 0 bases respectively, with 7 bases between them. The germline V gene encodes CDR1 SGHRS and CDR2 YFSETQ. CDR3 bases: TGCGCCAGCAGCTTGACTAGGGCAACTAATGAAAAACTGTTTTTT. Translating it yields CASSLTRATNEKLFF.

By share of the sample, this clone is medium-sized. This sequence joins TRBV11-3 and TRBJ2-2, with D unclear. The germline CDR1 and CDR2 sequences are SGHNT and YENEEA. This CDR3 region has 14 residues. The ends were cut back, 1 base at V and 0 bases at J, with 3 bases in the middle. The CDR3 protein is CASSLASNTGELFF. The CDR3 DNA reads as TGTGCCAGCAGCTTAGCGTCGAACACCGGGGAGCTGTTTTTT.

The chain employs TRBV6-1 and TRBJ2-7; D is uncertain. CDR1 is MNHNS and CDR2 is SASEGT in the germline V gene. CDR3 length: 13 residues. V lost 6 bases and J 2 bases, leaving 11 bases between the germline ends. CDR3 amino acids: CASSMAEAYEQYF. Written as DNA, the CDR3 is TGTGCCAGCAGCATGGCAGAAGCCTACGAGCAGTACTTC.

The V call is TRBV6-1, the J call TRBJ2-7, with D possibly matching TRBD1 (6 bases). The CDR3 consists of 15 residues. Germline V gives CDR1 MNHNS, CDR2 SASEGT. Deletions cut 4 bases from V and 2 bases from J, with 15 bases between. The chain's CDR3 is CASSAIRRGPYEQYF. CDR3 coding DNA: TGTGCCAGCAGTGCGATTCGCAGGGGACCCTACGAGCAGTACTTC.

CDR3 sequence: CASSLVGGLNEQYF. The CDR3 nucleotides read TGCGCCAGCAGCTTAGTGGGGGGATTAAACGAGCAGTACTTC. The chain couples TRBV5-1 to TRBJ2-7, with D possibly TRBD2 on 6 matching bases. V was pared by 2 bases and J by 5 bases, with 14 bases between. Germline CDR1 and CDR2: SGHRS and YFSETQ. This CDR3 contains 14 residues.

This chain links TRBV4-1 with TRBJ2-3; D is perhaps TRBD1 or TRBD2 (5 bases each). This CDR3 has 14 residues. From germline, CDR1 is MGHRA and CDR2 YSYEKL. Trimming shortened V by 2 bases and J by 6 bases, and 12 bases separated the two germline ends. The CDR3 region is CASSQPSEGDTQYF. CDR3 DNA sequence: TGCGCCAGCAGCCAACCTTCTGAGGGGGATACGCAGTATTTT.

This clone was counted only a few times. The V and J genes are TRBV2 and TRBJ1-2, with D possibly matching TRBD1 (5 bases). Germline lookup yields CDR1 SNHLY and CDR2 FYNNEI. The CDR3 covers 18 residues. V was clipped by 6 bases and J by 0 bases, with 23 bases between them. The CDR3 loop reads CASRGTPPGENTNYGYTF. Here the CDR3 DNA reads TGTGCCAGCAGGGGGACCCCACCAGGCGAGAACACTAACTATGGCTACACCTTC.

The chain couples TRBV5-1 to TRBJ2-1; D may be TRBD2 (5 bases). Between the trimmed V and J ends, which lost 2 bases and 10 bases, there was a span of 10 bases. The germline gives CDR1 SGHRS, CDR2 YFSETQ. The CDR3 is made up of 12 amino acids. CDR3 nucleotide sequence: TGCGCCAGCAGCTTTGTTCGGGAAGAGCAGTTCTTC. Translation: CASSFVREEQFF.